This TCR beta chain came from a study of blood T cells in healthy people across ages. Study-level points and caveats: Strong correlation linked observed beta diversity and percent naive T cells. Donors of long life had a larger count of naive CD4+ cells and greater diversity than aged donors.

Every sample had a minimum of 6.5 million PBMCs isolated. Each sample yielded at least 5.5 micrograms of PBMC total RNA. Deletions cut 5 bases from V and 1 base from J, with 8 bases between. The CDR3 consists of 12 residues. Germline CDR1 is SQVTM and CDR2 is ANQGSEA. Through a sample-barcoded 5' primer and a J-beta primer mix, a second PCR was run for roughly 7 to 11 cycles. TCRdb analysed the 5' RACE reads with MiXCR anew, one entry per CDR3 protein. The sample contains fewer than 800,000 distinct CDR3 sequences, more than 40% of which appear only once. For this clonotype: The antigen is undetermined.

The chain joins TRBV29-1 to TRBJ1-1; tentative D call: TRBD1 (5 bases). This clonotype was sampled from a woman aged 55-70 years in good health. The sequenced sample consisted of blood. As DNA, the CDR3 is TGCAGCGTTCTAGGACAGAACACTGAAGCTTTCTTT. The encoded protein is CSVLGQNTEAFF.